This T cell receptor beta chain was observed in a study of blood T cells in healthy people across ages. Points from the study as a whole: Observed TCR beta diversity showed a strong correlation with the percentage of naive T cells as measured by flow cytometry. Expanded clonotype changes were possibly confounded by unknown donor CMV status.

Ranging in age from roughly 6 to 90, the donors were healthy Caucasian individuals from Russia. A sample-barcoded 5' primer and a J-beta primer mix were used in a second PCR of roughly 7 to 11 cycles. Every cDNA molecule bore a tag from a template-switch adaptor containing 12 random nucleotides. TCRdb fed the 5' RACE reads into MiXCR, producing one record per CDR3 protein. Among about 570,000 distinct CDR3 sequences listed, 27% were seen once. Only a few counts were recorded for this clonotype. Its antigen is as yet unknown. Germline assignment: CDR1 SQVTM and CDR2 ANQGSEA. The CDR3 has 13 amino acids. V lost 6 bases and J lost 0, with 8 bases in between.

The sequencing sample was made of blood. The rearrangement uses TRBV29-1 and TRBJ1-4; D is unclear. This sequence originates from a woman in her 70s in good health. Here the CDR3 DNA reads TGCAGCGTCTACAGCTCAACTAATGAAAAACTGTTTTTT. Its translation is CSVYSSTNEKLFF.